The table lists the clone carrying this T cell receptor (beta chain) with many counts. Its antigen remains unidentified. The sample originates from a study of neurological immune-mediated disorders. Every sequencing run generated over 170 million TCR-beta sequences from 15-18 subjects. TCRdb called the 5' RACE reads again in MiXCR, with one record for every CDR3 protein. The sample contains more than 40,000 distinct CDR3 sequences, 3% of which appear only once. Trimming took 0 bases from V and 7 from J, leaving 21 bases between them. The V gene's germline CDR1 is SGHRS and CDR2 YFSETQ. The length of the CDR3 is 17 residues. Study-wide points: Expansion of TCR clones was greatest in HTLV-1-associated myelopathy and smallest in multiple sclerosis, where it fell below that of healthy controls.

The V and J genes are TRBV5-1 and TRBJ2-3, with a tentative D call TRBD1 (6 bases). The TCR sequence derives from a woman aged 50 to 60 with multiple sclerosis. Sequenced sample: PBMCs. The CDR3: CASSLALGAGVKYTQYF. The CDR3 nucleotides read TGCGCCAGCAGCTTGGCTCTTGGGGCAGGGGTGAAATATACGCAGTATTTT. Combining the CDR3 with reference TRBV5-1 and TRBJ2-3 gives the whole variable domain KAGVTQTPRYLIKTRGQQVTLSCSPISGHRSVSWYQQTPGQGLQFLFEYFSETQRNKGNFPGRFSGRQFSNSRSEMNVSTLELGDSALYLCASSLALGAGVKYTQYFGPGTRLTVL.